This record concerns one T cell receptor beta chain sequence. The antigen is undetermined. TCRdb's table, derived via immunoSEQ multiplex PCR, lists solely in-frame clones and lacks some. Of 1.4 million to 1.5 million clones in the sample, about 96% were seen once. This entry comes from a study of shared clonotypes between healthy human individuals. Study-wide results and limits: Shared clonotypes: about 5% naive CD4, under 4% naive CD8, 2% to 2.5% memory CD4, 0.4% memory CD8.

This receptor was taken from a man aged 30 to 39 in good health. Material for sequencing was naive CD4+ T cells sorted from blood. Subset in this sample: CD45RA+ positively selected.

In DNA, the CDR3 is TGCGCCAGCAGCCAAGAGGGCGCGGGTGGAAACACCATATATTTT. Its translation is CASSQEGAGGNTIYF. This sequence joins TRBV4-1 and TRBJ1-3, with D hard to call. V was cut by 0 bases and J by 3 bases, with 9 bases left in between. Germline CDR1 is MGHRA and CDR2 is YSYEKL. The CDR3 length is 15 residues.